The 9 T cell receptor beta chains given below trace back to one sample, sequenced in a study of cytomegalovirus exposure and HLA in healthy donors. The study ran its PCR with 60 Vbeta and 13 Jbeta primers. Measured with immunoSEQ multiplex PCR; TCRdb has only the in-frame clones, and not every one. This table holds around 110,000 clones, over 8% found once. Sequenced material: PBMCs. These receptors were collected from a man aged 25 to 40 in good health and CMV-seronegative.

This clone was detected a few times. The V gene is TRBV28, the J gene TRBJ2-3; 10 bases are a match to TRBD2. V shed 6 bases, J shed 1 base, and the junction held 10 bases outside the gene matches. This CDR3 has 17 residues. Germline-derived CDR1 and CDR2 are MDHEN and SYDVKM. Here the CDR3 DNA reads TGTGCCAGCAGCTCGAGCGGGAGGGCCCGTGGCACAGATACGCAGTATTTT. It translates to CASSSSGRARGTDTQYF.

The CDR3 loop reads CASSFRVANYGYTF. The CDR3 region has the DNA TGTGCCAGCAGTTTCAGGGTGGCTAACTATGGCTACACCTTC. The chain has TRBV27 and TRBJ1-2; tentatively, D is TRBD1 (5 bases). Germline V gene data show CDR1 as MNHEY and CDR2 as SMNVEV (reference sequence). The ends were cut back, 3 bases at V and 0 bases at J, with 8 bases in the middle. The CDR3 runs 14 residues.

The rearrangement joins TRBV29-1 to TRBJ1-1, with D uncertain. V was pared by 5 bases and J by 0 bases, with 10 bases between. The CDR3 length is 13 residues. Germline V gene sequence: CDR1 SQVTM, CDR2 ANQGSEA. CDR3 bases: TGCAGCGTTTTTGGGCCTTTGAACACTGAAGCTTTCTTT. Amino acid sequence: CSVFGPLNTEAFF. Looking up the rest from reference TRBV29-1 and TRBJ1-1 gives the full variable domain: SAVISQKPSRDICQRGTSLTIQCQVDSQVTMMFWYRQQPGQSLTLIATANQGSEATYESGFVIDKFPISRPNLTFSTLTVSNMSPEDSSIYLCSVFGPLNTEAFFGQGTRLTVV.

This clone was observed a few times. The V gene is TRBV7-9, the J gene TRBJ1-1, with D unresolved. CDR1 is SEHNR, CDR2 FQNEAQ, per germline (reference sequence). V was shortened by 2 bases and J by 3 bases, with 16 bases between the two germline ends. This CDR3 contains 16 residues. The CDR3 DNA follows: TGTGCCAGCAGCTTAATAGGTAAGGTCCGGGACACTGAAGCTTTCTTT. Amino acids: CASSLIGKVRDTEAFF.

This clone was counted only a few times. The chain uses TRBV5-1 and TRBJ2-6; no clear D. CDR1 is SGHRS and CDR2 is YFSETQ in the germline V gene. With 0 bases removed from V and 0 bases from J, the gap between germline ends came to 7 bases. The CDR3 extends over 16 amino acids. This CDR3 is CASSLEWSSGANVLTF. The CDR3 DNA reads TGCGCCAGCAGCTTGGAGTGGAGCTCTGGGGCCAACGTCCTGACTTTC.

This clone was found a few times. The V call is TRBV27, the J call TRBJ2-7; 9 nucleotides align to TRBD2. CDR1 is MNHEY, CDR2 SMNVEV, per germline (reference sequence). Trimming cost V 4 bases and J 4 bases; bases outside gene matches: 14. The length of the CDR3 is 17 residues. This CDR3 reads CASSSRPHSGSLYEQYF. DNA for the CDR3: TGTGCCAGCAGTTCCAGACCGCATAGCGGGAGTTTGTACGAGCAGTACTTC.

Only a few counts were recorded for this clone. The V and J genes are TRBV2 and TRBJ2-7; tentatively, D is TRBD2 (5 bases). Trimming took off 5 bases at V and 3 bases at J, with 11 bases between the two ends. There are 13 residues in the CDR3. Germline V CDR1 and CDR2: SNHLY, FYNNEI. CDR3 residues: CASSNGDDYEQYF. CDR3 sequence (DNA): TGTGCCAGCAGTAACGGGGATGACTACGAGCAGTACTTC.

The chain couples TRBV5-6 to TRBJ2-3; possibly TRBD1 for D (6 bases). CDR3 length: 15 residues. Germline CDR1 and CDR2: SGHDT and YYEEEE. V lost 2 bases and J 4 bases, leaving 14 bases between the germline ends. The CDR3 region is CASSFTQGGSDTQYF. The CDR3 DNA follows: TGTGCCAGCAGCTTCACACAGGGTGGGTCAGATACGCAGTATTTT.

V is TRBV4-3 and J is TRBJ2-7, with TRBD2 identical over 7 bases. Germline CDR1 LGHNA, CDR2 YSLEER. V lost 0 bases to trimming and J lost 0 bases; unmatched junction nucleotides: 2. CDR3 size: 15 residues. Here the CDR3 reads CASSQDGGSSYEQYF. CDR3 nucleotides: TGCGCCAGCAGCCAAGACGGGGGGAGCTCCTACGAGCAGTACTTC.